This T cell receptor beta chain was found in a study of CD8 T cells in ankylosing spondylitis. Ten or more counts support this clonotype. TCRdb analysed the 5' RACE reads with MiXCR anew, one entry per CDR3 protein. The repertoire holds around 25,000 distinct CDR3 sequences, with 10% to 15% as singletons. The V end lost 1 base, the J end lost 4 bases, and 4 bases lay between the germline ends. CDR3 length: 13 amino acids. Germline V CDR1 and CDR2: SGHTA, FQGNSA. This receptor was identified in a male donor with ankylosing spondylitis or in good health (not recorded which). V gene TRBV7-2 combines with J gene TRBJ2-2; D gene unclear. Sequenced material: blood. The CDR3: CASSLVSTGELFF. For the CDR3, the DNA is TGTGCCAGCAGCTTAGTAAGCACCGGGGAGCTGTTTTTT.